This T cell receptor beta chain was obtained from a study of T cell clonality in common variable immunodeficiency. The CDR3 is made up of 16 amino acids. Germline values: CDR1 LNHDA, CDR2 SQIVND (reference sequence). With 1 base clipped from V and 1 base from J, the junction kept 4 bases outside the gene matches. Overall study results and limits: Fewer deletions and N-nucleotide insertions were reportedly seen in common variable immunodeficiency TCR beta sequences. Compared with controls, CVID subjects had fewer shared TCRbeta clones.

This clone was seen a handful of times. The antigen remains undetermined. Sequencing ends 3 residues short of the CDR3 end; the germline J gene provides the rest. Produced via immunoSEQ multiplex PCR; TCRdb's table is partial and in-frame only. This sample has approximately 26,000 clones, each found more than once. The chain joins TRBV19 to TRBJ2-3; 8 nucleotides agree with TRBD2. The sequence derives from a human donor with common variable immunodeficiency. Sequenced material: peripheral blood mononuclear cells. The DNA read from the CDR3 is TGTGCCAGTAGTATAGTGAGGGGACTAGGCACAGATACG. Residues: CASSIVRGLGTDT. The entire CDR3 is CASSIVRGLGTDTQYF.